This TCR beta chain was retrieved from a study of blood T cell repertoires in COVID-19. Study information: Samples representing acute and convalescent COVID-19 were sourced from the United States, Italy and Spain.

Measured with immunoSEQ multiplex PCR; TCRdb has only the in-frame clones, and not every one. The sample lists 200,000 to 250,000 clones; less than 90% were seen once. The CDR3 sequence is 17 residues long. The trim removed 5 bases at V and 5 bases at J, leaving 14 bases unmatched. The V gene's germline CDR1 is MDHEN and CDR2 SYDVKM. What was sequenced was PBMCs or T cells enriched from blood (not recorded which). The TCR sequence derives from a woman aged 40 to 50 who had recovered from COVID-19. V usage is TRBV28 and J usage is TRBJ2-5, with 10 bases that match TRBD2. The CDR3: CASSPFKSSGRMETQYF. CDR3 nucleotides: TGTGCCAGCAGTCCTTTTAAATCTAGCGGGAGAATGGAGACCCAGTACTTC.